This TCR beta chain was retrieved from a study of T cells expressing NK-cell markers. About the research overall: Repertoire data for TCR beta were derived from sorted T cells (CD3+CD56+NKG2C+, CD3+CD56+NKG2C- and CD3+CD56-NKG2C+). HCMV serostatus: seven of eight sequenced donors positive, one negative.

General observations from the study: A few donors' CD3+CD56-NKG2C+ cells were dominated by the same clonotypes.

Germline CDR1 is SGHNT and CDR2 is YENEEA. This CDR3 contains 14 residues. As to this clonotype: Its antigen is unknown.

Following a re-call of the 5' RACE reads, TCRdb has one entry per CDR3 protein and lacks DNA. This repertoire includes about 180,000 distinct CDR3 sequences. The sequenced sample was blood T cells: a sorted CD56 or NKG2C T cell subset, CD4+ or CD8+ T cells, or bulk PBMC T cells (not recorded which). The rearrangement uses TRBV11-3 and TRBJ2-2; there is no DNA to check the TCRdb D call of TRBD1. The clonotype was recovered from a woman aged 18 to 75 in good health. The CDR3 loop is CASSLQGSYGELFF.